The clone carrying this T cell receptor (beta chain) came up a few times. Arm-PCR of CDR3 regions and iRepertoire HTBI primers were the basis on which TCR beta libraries were built. TCRdb ran MiXCR on the multiplex PCR reads and lists one entry per CDR3 protein. The repertoire holds about 470,000 distinct CDR3 sequences, with approximately 21% as singletons. This sample is part of a study of regulatory T cells in long-lasting Graves disease. Germline loops: CDR1 MGHRA, CDR2 YSYEKL. Trimming cost V 1 base and J 3 bases; bases outside gene matches: 7. The CDR3 loop spans 16 amino acids. Specified time point: persistent/refractory GD, antithyroid drugs over 5 years with positive TRAb. The TCR library was prepared using RNA isolated from PBMCs.

This clonotype was obtained from a female donor with Graves disease. Material: peripheral blood mononuclear cells (PBMCs), obtained when the disease was refractory, from a patient treated with antithyroid drugs. V usage is TRBV4-1 and J usage is TRBJ2-5; 8 bases line up with TRBD1. The CDR3 spells CASSQVVQGAEETQYF. As DNA, the CDR3 is TGCGCCAGCAGCCAAGTTGTGCAGGGGGCGGAAGAGACCCAGTACTTC.